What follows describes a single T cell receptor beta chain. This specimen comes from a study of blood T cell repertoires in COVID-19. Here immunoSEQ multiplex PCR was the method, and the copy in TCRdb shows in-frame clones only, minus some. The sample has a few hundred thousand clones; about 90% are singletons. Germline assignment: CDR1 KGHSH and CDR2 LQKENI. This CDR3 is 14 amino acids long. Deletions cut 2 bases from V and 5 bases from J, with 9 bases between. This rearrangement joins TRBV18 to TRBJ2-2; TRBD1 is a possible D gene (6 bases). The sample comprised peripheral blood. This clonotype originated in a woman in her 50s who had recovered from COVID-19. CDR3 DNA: TGTGCCAGCTCACCAATCCAGGGGACCGGGGAGCTGTTTTTT. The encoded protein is CASSPIQGTGELFF.